This T cell receptor beta chain was identified in a study of early T cells in non-severe SARS-CoV-2 infection. Study context: Chains were unpaired, as sequencing was done on bulk RNA from unsorted whole blood.

There are 15 residues in the CDR3. Trimming cost V 3 bases and J 4 bases; bases outside gene matches: 5. Attachment of unique molecular identifiers to individual cDNA molecules was performed. TCRdb processed the 5' RACE reads anew with MiXCR; each CDR3 protein has one entry. The table has some 73,000 distinct CDR3 sequences, approximately 12% seen once. By proportion, this clonotype is medium-sized (0.01 to 0.1%). What it binds is not known. Study findings and constraints: Matching results from VDJdb favored anti-spike CD8 responses, leaving private and CD4 specificities undetected.

The rearrangement joins TRBV12-3 or TRBV12-4 to TRBJ2-1; the match to TRBD1 covers 8 bases. Sequenced sample: whole blood. The clonotype originates from an adult who was a healthcare worker with PCR-confirmed SARS-CoV-2 infection or an uninfected control (not recorded which). CDR3 residues: CASSLVGTGYNEQFF. The CDR3 DNA is TGTGCCAGCAGTTTGGTCGGGACAGGATACAATGAGCAGTTCTTC.